This is a list of T cell receptor beta chains from one sample in a study of T cell responses to AZD1222 COVID-19 vaccine. The method was immunoSEQ multiplex PCR; TCRdb's version includes in-frame clones alone and lacks a portion of them. The top ten hold about 43% of the sample, which has 20,000 to 25,000 clones, approximately 80% seen once. The specimen was peripheral blood, collected on day 0 of AZD1222 vaccination. These receptors all come from an adult in good health. Each CDR3 is given with its conserved first and last residue. D genes are given only for firm matches. Clone size is given for some rows only: seen once, a few or many times, or a class if the clone is expanded.

j_call d_call v_call clone_size cdr3_aa cdr3_nt
TRBJ2-4 NA TRBV19 NA CASMRAVGDIQYF TGTGCCAGTATGAGGGCAGTTGGAGACATTCAGTACTTC
TRBJ2-1 TRBD2 TRBV4-2 few CASSPAGDYNEQFF TGTGCCAGCAGCCCAGCGGGGGACTACAATGAGCAGTTCTTC
TRBJ2-7 NA TRBV2 NA CASISSPYEQYF TGTGCCAGCATTTCCTCTCCCTACGAGCAGTACTTC
TRBJ1-5 NA TRBV7-2 NA CASSLDGRNNQPQHF TGTGCCAGCAGCTTAGACGGGAGGAACAATCAGCCCCAGCATTTT
TRBJ2-3 TRBD2 TRBV5-1 NA CASSLSGAGGPPDTQYF TGCGCCAGCAGCTTGAGTGGAGCGGGAGGGCCGCCAGATACGCAGTATTTT
TRBJ1-1 NA TRBV4-1 NA CASSQTADSVTEAFF TGCGCCAGCAGCCAAACAGCCGACAGTGTCACTGAAGCTTTCTTT
TRBJ2-6 NA TRBV3-1/TRBV3-2 NA CASSPPSSGANVLTF TGTGCCAGCAGCCCGCCTTCCTCTGGGGCCAACGTCCTGACTTTC
TRBJ1-2 NA TRBV3-1/TRBV3-2 NA CASSLPWSQGYTF TGTGCCAGCAGCCTTCCTTGGTCACAAGGCTACACCTTC
TRBJ2-1 NA TRBV28 NA CASQTTYNEQFF TGTGCCAGCCAGACTACCTACAATGAGCAGTTCTTC
TRBJ1-5 NA TRBV6-6 NA CASSYFEGDQPQHF TGTGCCAGCAGTTATTTTGAGGGGGATCAGCCCCAGCATTTT
TRBJ1-2 TRBD1 TRBV27 NA CASSALQTGVVGYTF TGTGCCAGCAGTGCCCTACAGACAGGGGTTGTCGGCTACACCTTC
TRBJ2-1 TRBD1 TRBV28 once CASSSGTGGNNEQFF TGTGCCAGCAGTTCGGGGACAGGGGGCAACAATGAGCAGTTCTTC
TRBJ2-7 NA TRBV5-1 NA CASSLNGRGNYEQYF TGCGCCAGCAGCTTAAACGGTCGAGGAAATTACGAGCAGTACTTC
TRBJ2-7 NA TRBV5-1 NA CASSLTETYEQYF TGCGCCAGCAGCTTGACAGAAACCTACGAGCAGTACTTC
TRBJ2-7 NA TRBV2 NA CASLGYEQYF TGTGCCAGCCTAGGCTACGAGCAGTACTTC
TRBJ2-3 NA TRBV7-3 once CASSLDSGPSTDTQYF TGTGCCAGCAGCTTGGATAGCGGTCCTAGCACAGATACGCAGTATTTT
TRBJ2-1 NA TRBV6-5 NA CASSLGGPRNEQFF TGTGCCAGCAGTCTCGGGGGGCCCAGGAATGAGCAGTTCTTC
TRBJ2-1 TRBD2 TRBV6-5 NA CASSRLAGPNNEQFF TGTGCCAGCAGTCGCCTAGCGGGGCCTAACAATGAGCAGTTCTTC
TRBJ2-5 NA TRBV21-1 NA CASSIGGGQETQYF TGTGCCAGCAGCATAGGCGGGGGGCAAGAGACCCAGTACTTC
TRBJ1-2 TRBD1 TRBV10-2 NA CASTSDRGYGYTF TGCGCCAGCACCTCGGACAGGGGCTATGGCTACACCTTC
TRBJ2-1 TRBD1 TRBV19 NA CASSGLFTQGDNEQFF TGTGCCAGTAGTGGACTATTCACACAGGGGGACAATGAGCAGTTCTTC
TRBJ1-5 NA TRBV7-8 NA CASSFSGRYNQPQHF TGTGCCAGCAGCTTCTCAGGAAGGTACAATCAGCCCCAGCATTTT
TRBJ1-1 NA TRBV6-5 once CASRLQHSTEAFF TGTGCCAGCAGACTCCAACACAGCACTGAAGCTTTCTTT
TRBJ2-7 TRBD2 TRBV28 NA CASSSRRTSGIDEQYF TGTGCCAGCAGTTCACGCCGGACTAGCGGGATCGACGAGCAGTACTTC
TRBJ2-1 NA TRBV5-1 NA CASSFVDTYNEQFF TGCGCCAGCAGCTTCGTGGACACTTACAATGAGCAGTTCTTC
TRBJ2-7 NA TRBV2 NA CASSEQGTRTYGQYF TGTGCCAGCAGTGAACAGGGGACTCGGACCTACGGGCAGTACTTC
TRBJ1-5 NA TRBV6-2/TRBV6-3 NA CASSYRGFGNQPQHF TGTGCCAGCAGTTACCGTGGTTTTGGCAATCAGCCCCAGCATTTT
TRBJ2-6 NA TRBV6-1 once CASSEGAGANVLTF TGTGCCAGCAGTGAAGGGGCTGGGGCCAACGTCCTGACTTTC
TRBJ2-7 NA TRBV5-4 NA CASSSDSYEQYF TGTGCCAGCAGCTCGGACAGCTACGAGCAGTACTTC